These 21 T cell receptor beta chains share one sample of origin, sequenced in a study of regulatory T cells in long-lasting Graves disease. Library construction for TCR beta used iRepertoire HTBI primers and Arm-PCR of CDR3 regions. MiXCR, run by TCRdb on the multiplex PCR reads, gives a single entry per CDR3 protein. The sample records over 500,000 distinct CDR3 sequences, roughly 16% being singletons. Sample time point: newly diagnosed GD, antithyroid drugs for less than 3 months. PBMCs were the source of the RNA used for TCR sequencing. These data also featured in a second study, about T cells in Graves' hyperthyroidism and ophthalmopathy.

This sample comprised peripheral blood mononuclear cells (PBMCs), obtained at new diagnosis, from a patient treated with antithyroid drugs. These receptors were taken from a woman aged 30 to 39 with Graves disease.

This clonotype was seen only a few times. The V gene is TRBV3-1, the J gene TRBJ2-3; TRBD1 might be the D (6 bases). The CDR3 runs to 16 residues. Germline CDR1 LGHDT, CDR2 YNNKEL (reference sequence). With 4 bases removed from V and 6 bases from J, the gap between germline ends came to 20 bases. The CDR3 sequence: CASSRRRTGLYDTQYF. The CDR3 nucleotides are TGTGCCAGCAGCCGCCGTCGAACAGGGCTTTACGATACGCAGTATTTT.

In its sample, this clonotype was seen many times. The chain uses TRBV28 and TRBJ2-2; 7 bases are shared with TRBD1. This CDR3 contains 14 residues. The germline CDR1 and CDR2 sequences are MDHEN and SYDVKM. The junction had 12 bases not matched to a gene; V was cut back by 9 bases and J by 8 bases. The CDR3 DNA follows: TGTGCCAGTAAAACTCCCGGGACAGTTGGGGAGCTGTTTTTT. Protein sequence: CASKTPGTVGELFF.

The chain uses TRBV12-5 and TRBJ2-1; 8 nucleotides align to TRBD2. V lost 6 bases to trimming and J lost 10 bases; unmatched junction nucleotides: 17. The CDR3 contains 16 residues. Germline CDR1 and CDR2: LGHNT and FRNRAP. Written as DNA, the CDR3 is TGTGCTAGTGGCCCAACCACCGGGACTAGTGGGATGGAGCAGTTCTTC. Its translation: CASGPTTGTSGMEQFF.

The chain carries TRBV18 and TRBJ1-5; D is unresolved. Germline-derived CDR1 and CDR2 are KGHSH and LQKENI. The CDR3 runs 16 residues. V lost 3 bases to trimming and J lost 6 bases, with 18 bases between them. In DNA form, the CDR3 reads TGTGCCAGCTCACCGAACGCCCCGGGAGGCAGTCAGCCCCAGCATTTT. Protein sequence: CASSPNAPGGSQPQHF.

This clonotype has a handful of counts. The junction and the germline gene differ at one end; a read error may be behind it. The J gene is TRBJ2-7, the V gene TRBV7-7; D may be TRBD2 (6 bases). Germline V gene lookup returns CDR1 SSHAT and CDR2 FNYEAQ (reference sequence). The CDR3 has 16 residues. CDR3 loop: CASSLIPGGEYYEQYF. The CDR3 region has the DNA TGTGCTAGCAGCTTAATCCCTGGCGGGGAGTACTACGAGCAGTACTTC.

The chain combines TRBV9 with TRBJ1-2, with D maybe TRBD1 (5 bases). V was trimmed by 0 bases and J by 2 bases, leaving 11 bases between them. CDR3 size: 15 residues. The germline V gene encodes CDR1 SGDLS and CDR2 YYNGEE. The CDR3 DNA follows: TGTGCCAGCAGCGTAGATGGCTACAGGAACTATGGCTACACCTTC. Amino acid sequence: CASSVDGYRNYGYTF. The full variable domain, completed using reference TRBV9 and TRBJ1-2, is DSGVTQTPKHLITATGQRVTLRCSPRSGDLSVYWYQQSLDQGLQFLIQYYNGEERAKGNILERFSAQQFPDLHSELNLSSLELGDSALYFCASSVDGYRNYGYTFGSGTRLTVV.

This clonotype was seen only a few times. The V call is TRBV6-1, the J call TRBJ2-6, with D unresolved. This CDR3 has 15 amino acids. Germline V gene sequence: CDR1 MNHNS, CDR2 SASEGT. V was trimmed by 8 bases and J by 0 bases, leaving 11 bases between them. In nucleotides, the CDR3 is TGTGCCAGCGGCCCCCCGGTCTCTGGGGCCAACGTCCTGACTTTC. Amino acids: CASGPPVSGANVLTF.

This clonotype turned up a few times. V is TRBV5-1 and J is TRBJ2-7; 13 bases are a match to TRBD2. The germline CDR1 and CDR2 sequences are SGHRS and YFSETQ. CDR3 size: 15 residues. The junction had 6 bases not matched to a gene; V was cut back by 4 bases and J by 5 bases. CDR3 loop: CASSGLAGAPNEQYF. In DNA form, the CDR3 reads TGCGCCAGCAGCGGACTAGCGGGAGCCCCGAACGAGCAGTACTTC.

In its sample, this clonotype was seen many times. The chain has TRBV6-1 and TRBJ1-5; D ambiguous. The germline V and J ends were trimmed by 1 base and 9 bases, with 4 bases remaining between them. Germline assignment: CDR1 MNHNS and CDR2 SASEGT. This CDR3 is 11 amino acids long. The CDR3 spells CASSEGLPQHF. Here the CDR3 DNA reads TGTGCCAGCAGTGAAGGTTTGCCCCAGCATTTT.

The table lists this clonotype with a few counts. The chain carries TRBV20-1 and TRBJ2-3; D is perhaps TRBD2 (6 bases). Germline V gene lookup returns CDR1 DFQATT and CDR2 SNEGSKA (reference sequence). CDR3 length: 16 amino acids. Between the trimmed V and J ends, which lost 3 bases and 3 bases, there was a span of 19 bases. CDR3 region: CSARGRSGSRTDTQYF. The CDR3 nucleotides read TGCAGTGCTAGGGGGAGGAGTGGTTCCAGGACAGATACGCAGTATTTT.

The genes are TRBV27 and TRBJ1-1, with TRBD1 matching 7 bases. V dropped 4 bases and J dropped 6; count of bases not matched to a gene: 11. Germline CDR1 is MNHEY and CDR2 is SMNVEV (reference sequence). The CDR3 runs 15 residues. DNA of the CDR3: TGTGCCAGCAGTTCCCTGGGGCAGGGGGTTGCTGAAGCTTTCTTT. Its translation is CASSSLGQGVAEAFF.

The CDR3 loop is CASSLPLAGVPGPGELFF. In DNA form, the CDR3 reads TGTGCCAGCAGCCTTCCTCTAGCGGGAGTCCCCGGGCCAGGGGAGCTGTTTTTT. The chain combines TRBV14 with TRBJ2-2; 10 bases fit TRBD2. CDR3 length: 18 amino acids. V shed 4 bases, J shed 8 bases, and the junction held 16 bases outside the gene matches. Germline CDR1 is SGHDN and CDR2 is FVKESK.

This clonotype was found many times. The rearrangement joins TRBV2 to TRBJ1-5; weak D call: TRBD1 (5 bases). The CDR3 sequence is 14 residues long. V gave up 7 bases and J gave up 7 bases, with 17 bases separating them. CDR1 and CDR2 (germline): SNHLY, FYNNEI. CDR3 nucleotide sequence: TGTGCCAGCACGATGACGGGGGAGAACCAGCCCCAGCATTTT. The encoded protein is CASTMTGENQPQHF.

Ten or more counts support this clonotype. The chain links TRBV5-1 to TRBJ2-1; the match to TRBD2 covers 9 bases. After removal of 2 bases from V and 6 bases from J, the junction contained 6 bases not matched to a gene. The germline V gene has CDR1 SGHRS and CDR2 YFSETQ. CDR3 length equals 15 residues. The CDR3 sequence is CASSLGLARLNEQFF. CDR3 coding DNA: TGCGCCAGCAGCTTAGGACTAGCGAGACTCAATGAGCAGTTCTTC.

Many counts were recorded for this clonotype. The chain joins TRBV20-1 to TRBJ2-7; tentatively, D is TRBD2 (6 bases). The ends were cut back, 5 bases at V and 2 bases at J, with 22 bases in the middle. The CDR3 consists of 16 residues. Germline values: CDR1 DFQATT, CDR2 SNEGSKA (reference sequence). CDR3 coding DNA: TGCAGTGCTGGGCACATAGGACTACCCCGAGCCTACGAGCAGTACTTC. This encodes CSAGHIGLPRAYEQYF.

This clonotype was picked up many times. The chain combines TRBV28 with TRBJ2-5; D not certain. Germline-derived CDR1 and CDR2 are MDHEN and SYDVKM. This CDR3 contains 10 residues. V lost 6 bases to trimming and J lost 5 bases, with 4 bases between them. CDR3 DNA sequence: TGTGCCAGCAGAGCGGAGACCCAGTACTTC. Amino acids: CASRAETQYF.

This clonotype was counted ten times or more. CDR3 sequence: CSAPLMQGETQYF. CDR3 sequence (DNA): TGCAGTGCCCCCTTAATGCAGGGGGAGACCCAGTACTTC. V and J are TRBV20-1 and TRBJ2-5; a weak D match, TRBD1 (6 bases). The germline CDR1 and CDR2 sequences are DFQATT and SNEGSKA (reference sequence). V was cut by 6 bases and J by 5 bases, with 16 bases left in between. The CDR3 has 13 amino acids.

The chain couples TRBV28 to TRBJ2-2; D is perhaps TRBD1 (5 bases). Germline V CDR1 and CDR2: MDHEN, SYDVKM. The CDR3 runs 13 residues. V lost 6 bases and J 8 bases, leaving 13 bases between the germline ends. CDR3 protein: CASRPGGAGELFF. The CDR3, as DNA: TGTGCCAGCAGGCCGGGTGGGGCAGGGGAGCTGTTTTTT.

J is TRBJ1-2 and V is TRBV2; D remains ambiguous. This CDR3 has 10 residues. The V and J ends lost 8 bases and 6 bases respectively, with 7 bases between them. Germline lookup yields CDR1 SNHLY and CDR2 FYNNEI. DNA of the CDR3: TGTGCCAGCCCCGGGAATGGCTACACCTTC. Its protein is CASPGNGYTF.

This clonotype was seen repeatedly, ten times or more. The chain employs TRBV2 and TRBJ1-1; D perhaps matches TRBD1 (5 bases). This CDR3 is built from 13 residues. CDR1 and CDR2 from the germline V gene are SNHLY and FYNNEI. The V and J ends lost 3 bases and 2 bases respectively, with 7 bases between them. The CDR3 loop is CASSDRVNTEAFF. The CDR3 DNA reads TGTGCCAGCAGTGACAGGGTAAACACTGAAGCTTTCTTT.

In its sample, this clonotype was seen a few times. The V gene is TRBV12-3 or TRBV12-4, the J gene TRBJ1-5; D not certain. Trimming took 1 base from V and 4 from J, leaving 11 bases between them. The CDR3 loop spans 15 amino acids. CDR3 sequence: CASSLVRKGNQPQHF. In DNA, the CDR3 is TGTGCCAGCAGTTTAGTCCGTAAGGGTAATCAGCCCCAGCATTTT.